This TCR beta chain came from a study of cytomegalovirus exposure and HLA in healthy donors. Study-level background: Most genotyped donors, about 81% of about 400, had Caucasian-associated genetic ancestry.

Researchers ran the PCR with 60 Vbeta and 13 Jbeta primers. TCRdb's copy holds only in-frame clones and misses some; the assay was immunoSEQ multiplex PCR. The sample lists about 190,000 clones, around 85% occurring once. This clone was detected only a few times. Its matching antigen is unknown. Study-level results: Among CMV-associated TCR beta chains, most appeared HLA-restricted in a later analysis. It was in a later analysis that TCR association rates were seen to vary by HLA locus, highest for DRB1 and lowest for HLA-C. In a later analysis, a missense DCLRE1C variant was linked to TCR beta V- and J-gene trimming.

The sequenced material came from PBMCs. The clonotype was recovered from a boy younger than 10 in good health and CMV-seronegative.

CDR3 bases: TGTGCCAGTAGGGGGACAGGGAGTACTGAAGCTTTCTTT. Its protein product is CASRGTGSTEAFF. V and J are TRBV19 and TRBJ1-1, with 9 bases matching TRBD1. Trimming at V came to 6 bases and at J to 5 bases, leaving 4 bases not matched to a gene. The germline V gene has CDR1 LNHDA and CDR2 SQIVND (reference sequence). The CDR3 runs 13 residues.